This TCR beta chain was documented in a study of identical twins. TCRdb re-derived calls from the 5' RACE reads in MiXCR, one entry per CDR3 protein. Of about 530,000 distinct CDR3 sequences listed, more than 20% are singletons. Germline CDR1 reads DFQATT; CDR2 reads SNEGSKA (reference sequence). The CDR3 totals 15 residues. V was clipped by 6 bases and J by 1 base; unmatched bases: 11. In its sample, this clonotype was seen a few times. The data also belong to a second study, concerning yellow fever vaccine responses in identical twins.

The source is a woman aged 18-35 years in good health. This chain uses TRBV20-1 with TRBJ1-1; TRBD1 aligns across 7 bases. The sequenced sample was CD4+ T cells sorted from blood. CDR3 sequence reads: CSAPKWDSANTEAFF. The CDR3 DNA reads TGCAGTGCCCCCAAGTGGGACAGTGCGAACACTGAAGCTTTCTTT.